This T cell receptor beta chain was captured in a study of OX40 agonist ivuxolimab in advanced cancers. Germline-derived CDR1 and CDR2 are MNHEY and SVGAGI. The CDR3 contains 15 residues. Trimming removed 6 bases from V and 0 bases from J, with 15 bases in between. Produced via immunoSEQ multiplex PCR; TCRdb's table is partial and in-frame only. The sample records roughly 58,000 clones, roughly 84% being singletons. The clonotype comes from an adult with an advanced solid tumor such as melanoma, head and neck, liver or kidney cancer. Specimen: CD4+ or CD8+ T cells sorted from blood, collected in a trial of the OX40 agonist ivuxolimab. This chain links TRBV6-5 with TRBJ2-7; TRBD1 might be the D (5 bases). In DNA form, the CDR3 reads TGTGCCAGCAGAGTCGCCGGACAAAGCTCCTACGAGCAGTACTTC. Protein sequence: CASRVAGQSSYEQYF.